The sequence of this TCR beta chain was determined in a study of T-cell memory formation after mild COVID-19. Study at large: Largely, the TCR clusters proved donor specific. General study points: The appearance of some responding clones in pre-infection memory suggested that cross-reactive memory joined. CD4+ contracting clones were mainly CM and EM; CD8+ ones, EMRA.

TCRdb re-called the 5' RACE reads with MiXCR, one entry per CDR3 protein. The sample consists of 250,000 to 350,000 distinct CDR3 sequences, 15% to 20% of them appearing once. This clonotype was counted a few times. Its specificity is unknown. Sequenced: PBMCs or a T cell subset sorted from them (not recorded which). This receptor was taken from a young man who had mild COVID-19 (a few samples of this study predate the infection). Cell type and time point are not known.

This CDR3 is CASSYQISKNTEAFF. The CDR3 bases are TGTGCCAGCAGTTACCAAATTTCCAAGAACACTGAAGCTTTCTTT. The gene calls are TRBV6-5 and TRBJ1-1, with D unresolved. The CDR3 is 15 amino acids. Germline V lookup: CDR1 MNHEY, CDR2 SVGAGI. The V end was cut by 2 bases, the J end by 1 base, with 11 bases between.